This TCR beta chain emerged from a study of human T cells and chemical hapten exposure. Study as a whole: From small differences in pooled library volume came most of the variation in per-sample TCR yields.

This clonotype appeared a few times. Its antigen is as yet unknown. Total RNA was extracted from unfractionated whole blood. For the library, individual cDNA molecules each received unique molecular identifiers. Authors' processing steps: TCR counts had a median of around 94,000 per sample and spanned roughly 20,000 to 750,000. TCRdb itself ran the 5' RACE reads through MiXCR, one entry per CDR3 protein. TCRdb, not the authors, supplied the V and J calls. Of about 81,000 distinct CDR3 sequences in the sample, 6.5% to 8.5% were seen once. General study results and limits: DPC sensitization produced no change in TCRs with frequency above 1 in 1000.

The J segment lost 5 bases and the V segment lost 8 bases, leaving 18 bases of the junction unmatched. This CDR3 comprises 17 residues. The germline gives CDR1 SEHNR, CDR2 FQNEAQ (reference sequence). The clonotype was recovered from a male donor in good health. The V call is TRBV7-9, the J call TRBJ2-4, with 7 nucleotides matching TRBD1. DNA for the CDR3: TGTGCCAGCTTTACGGGCCCTACAGGGGATAAGGAAAACATTCAGTACTTC. It specifies CASFTGPTGDKENIQYF. Looking up the rest from reference TRBV7-9 and TRBJ2-4 gives the full variable domain: DTGVSQNPRHKITKRGQNVTFRCDPISEHNRLYWYRQTLGQGPEFLTYFQNEAQLEKSRLLSDRFSAERPKGSFSTLEIQRTEQGDSAMYLCASFTGPTGDKENIQYFGAGTRLSVL.